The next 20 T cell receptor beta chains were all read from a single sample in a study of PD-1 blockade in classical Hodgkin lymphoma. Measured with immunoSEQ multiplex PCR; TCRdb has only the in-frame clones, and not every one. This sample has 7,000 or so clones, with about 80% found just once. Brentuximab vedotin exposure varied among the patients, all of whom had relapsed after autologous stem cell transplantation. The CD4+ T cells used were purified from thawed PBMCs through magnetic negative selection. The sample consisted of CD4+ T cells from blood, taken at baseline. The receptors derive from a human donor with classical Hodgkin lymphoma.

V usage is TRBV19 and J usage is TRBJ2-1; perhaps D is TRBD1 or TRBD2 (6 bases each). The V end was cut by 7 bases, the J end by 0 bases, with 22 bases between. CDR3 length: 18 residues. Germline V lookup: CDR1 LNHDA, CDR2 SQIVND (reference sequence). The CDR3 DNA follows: TGTGCCAGTACTACGACCTGGGGGGCGAAGAGCTCCTACAATGAGCAGTTCTTC. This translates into CASTTTWGAKSSYNEQFF.

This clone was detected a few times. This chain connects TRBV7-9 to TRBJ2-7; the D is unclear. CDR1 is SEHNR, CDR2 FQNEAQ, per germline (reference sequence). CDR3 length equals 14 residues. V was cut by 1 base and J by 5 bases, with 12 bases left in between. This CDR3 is CASSLDSSRNEQYF. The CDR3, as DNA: TGTGCCAGCAGCTTAGACTCGTCTCGGAACGAGCAGTACTTC.

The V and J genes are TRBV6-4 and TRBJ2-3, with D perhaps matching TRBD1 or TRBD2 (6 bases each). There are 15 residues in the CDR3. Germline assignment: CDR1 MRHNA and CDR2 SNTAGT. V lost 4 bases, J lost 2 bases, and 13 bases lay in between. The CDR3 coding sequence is TGTGCCAGCAGTGTAGGGGGGCGCACCACAGATACGCAGTATTTT. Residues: CASSVGGRTTDTQYF.

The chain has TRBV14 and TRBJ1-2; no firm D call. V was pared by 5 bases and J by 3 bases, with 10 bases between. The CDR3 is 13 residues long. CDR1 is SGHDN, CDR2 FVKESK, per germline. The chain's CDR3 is CASSSQEHYGYTF. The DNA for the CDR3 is TGTGCCAGCAGCAGTCAGGAACACTATGGCTACACCTTC. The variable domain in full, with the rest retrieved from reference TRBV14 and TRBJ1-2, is EAGVTQFPSHSVIEKGQTVTLRCDPISGHDNLYWYRRVMGKEIKFLLHFVKESKQDESGMPNNRFLAERTGGTYSTLKVQPAELEDSGVYFCASSSQEHYGYTFGSGTRLTVV.

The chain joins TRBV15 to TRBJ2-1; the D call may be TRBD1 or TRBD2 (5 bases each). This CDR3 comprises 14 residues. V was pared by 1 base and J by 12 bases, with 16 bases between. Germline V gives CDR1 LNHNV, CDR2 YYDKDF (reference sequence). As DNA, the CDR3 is TGTGCCACCAGCAGAGGAGGGCGGCCTGGGGGGCAGTTCTTC. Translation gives CATSRGGRPGGQFF.

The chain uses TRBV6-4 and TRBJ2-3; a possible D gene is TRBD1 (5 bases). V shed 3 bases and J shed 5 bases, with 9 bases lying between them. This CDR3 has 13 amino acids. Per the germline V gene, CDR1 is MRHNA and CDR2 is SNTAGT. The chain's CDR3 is CASSEGAGDTQYF. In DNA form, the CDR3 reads TGTGCCAGCAGTGAAGGGGCCGGAGATACGCAGTATTTT.

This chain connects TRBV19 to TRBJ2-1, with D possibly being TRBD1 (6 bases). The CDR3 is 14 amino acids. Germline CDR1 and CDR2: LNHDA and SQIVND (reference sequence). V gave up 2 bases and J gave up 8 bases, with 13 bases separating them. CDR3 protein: CASSIKGQGHEQFF. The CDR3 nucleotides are TGTGCCAGTAGTATAAAGGGGCAGGGGCATGAGCAGTTCTTC.

CDR3: CAWSGQGAIQPQHF. The CDR3 DNA sequence: TGTGCCTGGAGTGGACAGGGGGCGATTCAGCCCCAGCATTTT. J is TRBJ1-5 and V is TRBV30; 10 bases are shared with TRBD1. V trimming: 1 base; J trimming: 6 bases; junction bases outside the gene matches: 3. Germline V gene sequence: CDR1 GTSNPN, CDR2 SVGIG (reference sequence). This CDR3 contains 14 residues.

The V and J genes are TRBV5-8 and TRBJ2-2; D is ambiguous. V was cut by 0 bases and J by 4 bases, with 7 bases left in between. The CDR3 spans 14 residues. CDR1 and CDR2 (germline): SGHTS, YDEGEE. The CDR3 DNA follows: TGTGCCAGCAGCTTGGCCCCCGGCACCGGGGAGCTGTTTTTT. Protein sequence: CASSLAPGTGELFF.

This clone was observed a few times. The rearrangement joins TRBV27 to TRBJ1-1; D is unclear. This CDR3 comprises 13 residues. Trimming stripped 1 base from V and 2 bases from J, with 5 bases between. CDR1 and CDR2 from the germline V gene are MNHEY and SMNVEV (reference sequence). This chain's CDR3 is CASSLYDNTEAFF. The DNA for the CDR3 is TGTGCCAGCAGTTTATATGACAACACTGAAGCTTTCTTT.

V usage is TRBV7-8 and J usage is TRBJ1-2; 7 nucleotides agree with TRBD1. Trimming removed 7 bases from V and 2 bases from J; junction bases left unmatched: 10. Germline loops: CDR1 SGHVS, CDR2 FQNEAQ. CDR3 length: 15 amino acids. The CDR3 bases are TGTGCCAGCACTTGGGGAGCCAGGGGGAACTATGGCTACACCTTC. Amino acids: CASTWGARGNYGYTF. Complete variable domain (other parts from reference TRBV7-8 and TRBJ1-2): GAGVSQSPRYKVAKRGQDVALRCDPISGHVSLFWYQQALGQGPEFLTYFQNEAQLDKSGLPSDRFFAERPEGSVSTLKIQRTQQEDSAVYLCASTWGARGNYGYTFGSGTRLTVV.

CDR3 region: CASSQRIAAALEQYF. The CDR3 coding sequence is TGCGCCAGCAGCCAACGGATCGCTGCCGCCCTCGAGCAGTACTTC. This rearrangement joins TRBV4-1 to TRBJ2-7; no firm D call. Trimming cost V 2 bases and J 6 bases, with 17 bases left between them. The CDR3 extends over 15 amino acids. CDR1 is MGHRA and CDR2 is YSYEKL in the germline V gene.

The CDR3, as DNA: TGTGCCAGCAAGCCTCAGGGGGCTGCTGGAAACACCATATATTTT. It codes for CASKPQGAAGNTIYF. This chain links TRBV6-5 with TRBJ1-3; 8 nucleotides line up with TRBD1. Germline lookup yields CDR1 MNHEY and CDR2 SVGAGI. The V and J ends lost 7 bases and 2 bases, in that order; junction bases with no gene match: 7. This CDR3 has 15 amino acids.

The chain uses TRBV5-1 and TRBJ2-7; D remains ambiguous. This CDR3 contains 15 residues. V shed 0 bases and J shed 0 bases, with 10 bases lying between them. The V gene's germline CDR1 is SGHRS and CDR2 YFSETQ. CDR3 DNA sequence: TGCGCCAGCAGCTTGGTCAGAATAGACTCCTACGAGCAGTACTTC. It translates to CASSLVRIDSYEQYF.

The CDR3 nucleotides are TGTGCCATCAGTGAGTTGGAGGGGGGAGGAAAGGATAATGAAAAACTGTTTTTT. It encodes CAISELEGGGKDNEKLFF. The rearrangement uses TRBV10-3 and TRBJ1-4, with D possibly being TRBD1 (6 bases). Deletions cut 1 base from V and 4 bases from J, with 19 bases between. The CDR3 loop spans 18 amino acids. Germline CDR1 ENHRY, CDR2 SYGVKD.

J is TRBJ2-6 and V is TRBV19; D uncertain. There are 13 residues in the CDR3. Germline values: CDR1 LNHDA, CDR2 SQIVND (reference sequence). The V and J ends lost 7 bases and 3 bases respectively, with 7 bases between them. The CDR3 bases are TGTGCCAGTACCGCCTTTGGGGCCAACGTCCTGACTTTC. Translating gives CASTAFGANVLTF. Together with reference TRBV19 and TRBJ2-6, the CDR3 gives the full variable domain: DGGITQSPKYLFRKEGQNVTLSCEQNLNHDAMYWYRQDPGQGLRLIYYSQIVNDFQKGDIAEGYSVSREKKESFPLTVTSAQKNPTAFYLCASTAFGANVLTFGAGSRLTVL.

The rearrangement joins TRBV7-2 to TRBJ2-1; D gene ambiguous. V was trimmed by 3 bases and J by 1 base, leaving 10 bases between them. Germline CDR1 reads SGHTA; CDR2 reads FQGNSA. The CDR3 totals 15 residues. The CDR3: CASSLAGPSYNEQFF. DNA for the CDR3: TGTGCCAGCAGCTTGGCCGGACCGTCCTACAATGAGCAGTTCTTC.

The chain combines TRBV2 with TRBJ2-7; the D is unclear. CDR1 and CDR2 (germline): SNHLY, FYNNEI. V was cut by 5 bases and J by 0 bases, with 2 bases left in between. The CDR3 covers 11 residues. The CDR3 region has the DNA TGTGCCAGCAGTATCTCCTACGAGCAGTACTTC. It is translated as CASSISYEQYF.

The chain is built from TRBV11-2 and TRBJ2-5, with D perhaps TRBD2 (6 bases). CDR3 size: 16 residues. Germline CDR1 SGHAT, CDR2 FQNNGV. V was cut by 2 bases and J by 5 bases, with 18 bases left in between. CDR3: CASSLRPGLLGETQYF. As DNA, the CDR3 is TGTGCCAGCAGCTTACGGCCGGGACTCCTGGGGGAGACCCAGTACTTC.

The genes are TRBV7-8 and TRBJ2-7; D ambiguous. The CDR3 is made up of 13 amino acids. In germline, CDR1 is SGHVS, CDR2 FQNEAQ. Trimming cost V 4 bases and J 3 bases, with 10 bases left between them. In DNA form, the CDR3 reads TGTGCCAGCAGCTGGGCTCAACGCTACGAGCAGTACTTC. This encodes CASSWAQRYEQYF.